The 10 T cell receptor beta chains below all came from one sample that was sequenced in a study of blood T cells in healthy people across ages. Primers used in a second PCR of about 7 to 11 cycles were a sample-barcoded 5' primer and a J-beta primer mix. A single record per CDR3 protein comes from TCRdb applying MiXCR to the 5' RACE reads. The sample has approximately 960,000 distinct CDR3 sequences; approximately 32% are singletons. The sample also formed part of further work on T cells of mothers and their children.

The sample taken for sequencing was blood. The receptors originated from a middle-aged woman in good health.

This clonotype was observed a few times. The rearrangement uses TRBV28 and TRBJ2-1; D possibly corresponds to TRBD1 (5 bases). The germline CDR1 and CDR2 sequences are MDHEN and SYDVKM. The ends were cut back, 3 bases at V and 2 bases at J, with 11 bases in the middle. The CDR3 runs 15 residues. CDR3 protein: CASSFLQGPYNEQFF. As DNA, the CDR3 is TGTGCCAGCAGTTTTCTCCAGGGCCCCTACAATGAGCAGTTCTTC.

Only a few counts were recorded for this clonotype. The genes are TRBV7-3 and TRBJ2-1; TRBD2 matches at 7 bases. In germline, CDR1 is SGHTA, CDR2 FQGTGA. Germline trimming cut 1 base from V and 15 bases from J; bases unmatched to any gene: 6. This CDR3 spans 12 amino acids. The CDR3 protein is CASSLSGGGLFF. In nucleotides, the CDR3 is TGTGCCAGCAGCTTAAGCGGCGGGGGACTGTTCTTC.

J is TRBJ1-1 and V is TRBV3-1, with 7 positions matching TRBD1. V trimming: 3 bases; J trimming: 5 bases; junction bases outside the gene matches: 9. Germline-derived CDR1 and CDR2 are LGHDT and YNNKEL (reference sequence). CDR3 length: 15 amino acids. The CDR3 here is CASSQGTGVGTEAFF. The CDR3 DNA reads TGTGCCAGCAGCCAGGGCACAGGGGTAGGGACTGAAGCTTTCTTT.

This clonotype was seen a handful of times. The chain combines TRBV5-6 with TRBJ1-5; perhaps TRBD1 as D (6 bases). The V gene lost 5 bases and the J gene lost 6 bases, with 15 bases spanning the gap. Germline loops: CDR1 SGHDT, CDR2 YYEEEE. The CDR3 contains 14 residues. CDR3 amino acids: CASRPYRALQPQHF. The CDR3 DNA reads as TGTGCCAGCAGACCCTACAGGGCCCTTCAGCCCCAGCATTTT. Based on the CDR3 plus reference TRBV5-6 and TRBJ1-5, the full variable domain is DAGVTQSPTHLIKTRGQQVTLRCSPKSGHDTVSWYQQALGQGPQFIFQYYEEEERQRGNFPDRFSGHQFPNYSSELNVNALLLGDSALYLCASRPYRALQPQHFGDGTRLSIL.

This clonotype was counted only a few times. The J gene is TRBJ2-5, the V gene TRBV28; D unclear. The CDR3 is 17 amino acids. Trimming cost V 5 bases and J 4 bases, with 23 bases left between them. Germline CDR1 and CDR2: MDHEN and SYDVKM. CDR3 in amino acids: CASSPPFVHPLRETQYF. The CDR3 DNA reads TGTGCCAGCAGTCCCCCTTTTGTACACCCTCTCCGAGAGACCCAGTACTTC.

This clonotype was detected ten times or more. The chain recombines TRBV25-1 with TRBJ2-7; D might be TRBD1 (5 bases). The V end was cut by 6 bases, the J end by 5 bases, with 14 bases between. There are 13 residues in the CDR3. In germline, CDR1 is MGHDK, CDR2 SYGVNS. The CDR3 loop reads CASSAQGTHEQYF. CDR3 nucleotide sequence: TGTGCCAGCAGCGCGCAGGGTACCCACGAGCAGTACTTC.

The chain combines TRBV13 with TRBJ1-1; possibly TRBD1 for D (6 bases). V was cut by 0 bases and J by 4 bases, with 12 bases left in between. The CDR3 consists of 15 residues. Germline V CDR1 and CDR2: PRHDT, FYEKMQ (reference sequence). CDR3 sequence (DNA): TGTGCCAGCAGCTTAGGCAAGGGGGGTTCCACTGAAGCTTTCTTT. It is translated as CASSLGKGGSTEAFF.

This clonotype appeared a few times. V is TRBV5-1 and J is TRBJ2-5; D possibly uses TRBD1 or TRBD2 (6 bases each). CDR1 and CDR2 from the germline V gene are SGHRS and YFSETQ. The V end lost 0 bases, the J end lost 2 bases, and 14 bases lay between the germline ends. The CDR3 has 16 residues. CDR3 region: CASSLVGAGTQETQYF. CDR3 in DNA: TGCGCCAGCAGCTTGGTGGGCGCGGGGACACAAGAGACCCAGTACTTC.

This clonotype has ten or more counts. This chain connects TRBV7-3 to TRBJ2-4; 12 bases align to TRBD2. J gave up 2 bases and V 5 bases, and 7 bases lay outside the gene matches. Germline CDR1 is SGHTA and CDR2 is FQGTGA. This CDR3 region has 17 residues. The CDR3 loop reads CASSVTSGGGTKNIQYF. The DNA for the CDR3 is TGTGCCAGCAGCGTGACTAGCGGGGGAGGAACCAAAAACATTCAGTACTTC. Complete variable domain (other parts from reference TRBV7-3 and TRBJ2-4): GAGVSQTPSNKVTEKGKYVELRCDPISGHTALYWYRQSLGQGPEFLIYFQGTGAADDSGLPNDRFFAVRPEGSVSTLKIQRTERGDSAVYLCASSVTSGGGTKNIQYFGAGTRLSVL.

This clonotype appeared a few times. This rearrangement joins TRBV15 to TRBJ1-2, with D unclear. The CDR3 covers 16 residues. In germline, CDR1 is LNHNV, CDR2 YYDKDF (reference sequence). V gave up 0 bases and J gave up 4 bases, with 15 bases separating them. This CDR3 is CATSREVATPLYGYTF. The CDR3 nucleotides are TGTGCCACCAGCAGAGAAGTGGCAACCCCACTCTATGGCTACACCTTC.